The T cell receptor beta chain described here comes from a study of CD8 T cells in Susac syndrome. Study-wide results and limits: It was acknowledged in the study that the number of individuals who were included in its TCR sequencing and HLA analysis was relatively small.

Comments on this clonotype: The antigen is not known.

The patients serving as multiple sclerosis controls were treatment-naive. They had stable or active relapsing-remitting disease and fulfilled revised McDonald criteria. After extraction with the RNeasy kit, roughly 0.45 to 1 ug of the RNA was reverse transcribed using random hexamers. Amplification of TCR beta CDR3 used immunoSEQ multiplex PCR across 54 Vbeta and 13 Jbeta. Via MiXCR, TCRdb re-called the immunoSEQ multiplex PCR reads, giving one row per CDR3 protein. Of around 160,000 distinct CDR3 sequences in the sample, approximately 95% were seen once. CDR1 and CDR2 from the germline V gene are MDHEN and SYDVKM. The CDR3 length is 15 residues. V trimming: 5 bases; J trimming: 7 bases; junction bases outside the gene matches: 10.

This TCR was recovered from a human donor with multiple sclerosis. The gene calls are TRBV28 and TRBJ2-7; TRBD2 matches 11 bases. The sequencing input was CD4+ T cells from PBMCs. The CDR3 nucleotides are TGTGCCAGCAGTACTAGCGGGAGCACCGTGCGGGAGCAGTACTTC. Its protein product is CASSTSGSTVREQYF.